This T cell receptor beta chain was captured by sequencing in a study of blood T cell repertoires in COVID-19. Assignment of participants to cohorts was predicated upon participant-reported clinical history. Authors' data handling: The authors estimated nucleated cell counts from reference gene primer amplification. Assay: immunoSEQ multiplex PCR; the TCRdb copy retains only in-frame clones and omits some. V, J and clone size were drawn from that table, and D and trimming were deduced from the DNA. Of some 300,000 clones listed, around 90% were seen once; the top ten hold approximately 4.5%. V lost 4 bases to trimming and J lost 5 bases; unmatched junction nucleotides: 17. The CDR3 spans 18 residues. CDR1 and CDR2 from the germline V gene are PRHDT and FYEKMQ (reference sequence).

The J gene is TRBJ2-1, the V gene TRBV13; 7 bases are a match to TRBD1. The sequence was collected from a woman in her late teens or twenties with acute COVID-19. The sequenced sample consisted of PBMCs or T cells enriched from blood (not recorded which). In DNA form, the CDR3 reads TGTGCCAGCAGCTCCTCACTCAGGGGGACCGATACTCACAATGAGCAGTTCTTC. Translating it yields CASSSSLRGTDTHNEQFF.